This T cell receptor (beta chain) was captured in a study of CD4 and CD8 cells across lung adenocarcinoma regions. The CDR3 is made up of 16 amino acids. CDR1 and CDR2 from the germline V gene are SGHVS and FNYEAQ. Trimming removed 3 bases at V and 0 bases at J, with 9 bases between. The patients had localized lung adenocarcinoma, a non-small cell subtype. TCRdb passed the PCR reads through MiXCR, listing each CDR3 protein once. The data show roughly 6,000 distinct CDR3 sequences, roughly 50% seen once. The origin of this receptor is a male donor with lung adenocarcinoma. The CD4 and CD8 labels of this study may be unreliable. Sequencing was performed on CD8+ T cells from the margin of a lung tumor. The J gene is TRBJ2-6, the V gene TRBV7-6; D might be TRBD1 (5 bases). The CDR3 region is CASSFSRGSGANVLTF. Here the CDR3 DNA reads TGTGCCAGCAGCTTTAGTAGGGGCTCTGGGGCCAACGTCCTGACTTTC.